This entry lists 25 T cell receptor beta chains sequenced from one sample in a study of cytomegalovirus exposure and HLA in healthy donors (dated by TCRdb to the late 2010s). The library was obtained by the immunoSEQ multiplex PCR assay. The table comes from immuneACCESS by way of TCRdb, which keeps in-frame sequences with V and J called. Part of the clones is missing from these tables; in studies checked, under half for an unresolved V gene and the rest for unknown reasons. In all, the sample holds roughly 250,000 clones, and about 90% of those were seen once. 0.35% to 0.45% of the sample is in the top ten clones. Material: PBMCs. The receptors derive from a woman in her late teens or twenties in good health and CMV-seronegative.

This chain connects TRBV2 to TRBJ2-3, with 15 bases matching TRBD2. The CDR3 consists of 15 residues. V dropped 4 bases and J dropped 4; count of bases not matched to a gene: 0. Germline loops: CDR1 SNHLY, CDR2 FYNNEI. CDR3 sequence reads: CASSGTSGGADTQYF. DNA for the CDR3: TGTGCCAGCAGTGGGACTAGCGGGGGGGCAGATACGCAGTATTTT.

J is TRBJ1-6 and V is TRBV5-1, with 7 nucleotides matching TRBD1. The length of the CDR3 is 15 residues. V was clipped by 1 base and J by 9 bases; unmatched bases: 7. Looked up from germline, CDR1 is SGHRS and CDR2 is YFSETQ. CDR3: CASSLSGTALSPLHF. The CDR3 DNA follows: TGCGCCAGCAGCTTGTCCGGGACAGCGCTTTCACCCCTCCACTTT.

The CDR3 is CASSESNSYTEAFF. Written as DNA, the CDR3 is TGCGCCAGCAGTGAGTCGAACTCCTACACTGAAGCTTTCTTT. The chain combines TRBV10-1 with TRBJ1-1; D uncertain. CDR3 size: 14 residues. With 0 bases removed from V and 3 bases from J, the gap between germline ends came to 8 bases. Germline V gene lookup returns CDR1 WNHNN and CDR2 SYGVQD (reference sequence).

The rearrangement uses TRBV7-4 and TRBJ2-3, with 7 bases lining up with TRBD2. Germline-derived CDR1 and CDR2 are SGHVT and SQSDAQ. Losses at the gene ends were 0 bases for V and 3 bases for J; bases not matched to a gene: 3. The CDR3 runs to 15 residues. The CDR3: CASSLACGGTDTQYF. The CDR3, as DNA: TGTGCCAGCAGCTTAGCTTGCGGGGGTACAGATACGCAGTATTTT.

The chain uses TRBV11-3 and TRBJ2-2; 10 nucleotides align to TRBD1. The CDR3 contains 15 residues. The ends lost 5 bases at V and 6 bases at J; junction bases unmatched: 6. CDR1 and CDR2 (germline): SGHNT, YENEEA. The CDR3 region has the DNA TGTGCCAGCAGCCCGGGACAGGGGATGTCCGGGGAGCTGTTTTTT. This codes for CASSPGQGMSGELFF.

This chain connects TRBV5-1 to TRBJ2-5; D is unclear. The V end was cut by 2 bases, the J end by 2 bases, with 7 bases between. Germline CDR1 is SGHRS and CDR2 is YFSETQ. There are 13 residues in the CDR3. CDR3 region: CASSLNQQETQYF. The CDR3 bases are TGCGCCAGCAGCTTAAACCAGCAAGAGACCCAGTACTTC.

The chain combines TRBV28 with TRBJ1-5, with D maybe TRBD1 (6 bases). Germline V gene sequence: CDR1 MDHEN, CDR2 SYDVKM. Trimming cost V 5 bases and J 5 bases, with 19 bases left between them. The CDR3 sequence is 16 residues long. The CDR3 region has the DNA TGTGCCAGCAGTACCGCCGGGACACCCTCGGATCAGCCCCAGCATTTT. This translates into CASSTAGTPSDQPQHF.

This clone has only a few counts. J is TRBJ1-6 and V is TRBV10-3; the match to TRBD1 covers 8 bases. CDR3 length: 15 amino acids. Unmatched junction bases numbered 7, after V lost 3 bases and J lost 9 bases. CDR1 and CDR2 from the germline V gene are ENHRY and SYGVKD. The CDR3 DNA sequence: TGTGCCATCAGTGACACAGGGGGTTCGGTTTCACCCCTCCACTTT. Translating it yields CAISDTGGSVSPLHF.

The gene calls are TRBV5-1 and TRBJ2-3; 12 bases map to TRBD2. The CDR3 has 18 residues. Trimming at V came to 4 bases and at J to 3 bases, leaving 12 bases not matched to a gene. From germline, CDR1 is SGHRS and CDR2 YFSETQ. In nucleotides, the CDR3 is TGCGCCAGCAGCCGTTCCCTAGCGGGGGGGCCTGGGACAGATACGCAGTATTTT. It specifies CASSRSLAGGPGTDTQYF.

V is TRBV2 and J is TRBJ1-1; a weak D match, TRBD1 (6 bases). The CDR3 is 11 residues long. The germline V gene has CDR1 SNHLY and CDR2 FYNNEI. V gave up 6 bases and J gave up 8 bases, with 10 bases separating them. DNA for the CDR3: TGTGCCAGCAGAAGGGGGATGGAAGCTTTCTTT. Translated: CASRRGMEAFF.

The V call is TRBV29-1, the J call TRBJ2-1; 9 positions match TRBD1. Per the germline V gene, CDR1 is SQVTM and CDR2 is ANQGSEA. The CDR3 length is 14 residues. With V trimmed by 2 bases and J by 3 bases, 2 bases remained unmatched. CDR3 loop: CSVERQGVYNEQFF. The CDR3 region has the DNA TGCAGCGTTGAAAGACAGGGGGTCTACAATGAGCAGTTCTTC.

The chain couples TRBV5-1 to TRBJ1-2, with D unresolved. CDR3 length equals 13 residues. The germline V gene encodes CDR1 SGHRS and CDR2 YFSETQ. Trimming removed 1 base at V and 8 bases at J, with 12 bases between. The CDR3 sequence is CASSLSSVWGYTF. CDR3 DNA sequence: TGCGCCAGCAGCTTGTCTAGCGTCTGGGGCTACACCTTC.

The chain has TRBV6-5 and TRBJ2-3; maybe TRBD2 (6 bases). The CDR3 loop spans 14 amino acids. CDR1 and CDR2 from the germline V gene are MNHEY and SVGAGI. Trimming stripped 2 bases from V and 10 bases from J, with 16 bases between. The CDR3 DNA follows: TGTGCCAGCAGTTACAGAACTAGGGACTCGGCGCAGTATTTT. The encoded protein is CASSYRTRDSAQYF.

The chain employs TRBV27 and TRBJ2-7, with 7 bases aligning to TRBD1. CDR1 and CDR2 (germline): MNHEY, SMNVEV (reference sequence). The CDR3 consists of 15 residues. The junction had 11 bases not matched to a gene; V was cut back by 8 bases and J by 1 base. The CDR3 loop reads CASRFGWDSSYEQYF. The CDR3 bases are TGTGCCAGCCGATTTGGTTGGGACAGTTCCTACGAGCAGTACTTC.

The rearrangement joins TRBV28 to TRBJ1-1, with a tentative D call TRBD1 (6 bases). Trimming took off 3 bases at V and 3 bases at J, with 14 bases between the two ends. This CDR3 comprises 15 residues. Germline CDR1 and CDR2: MDHEN and SYDVKM. CDR3: CASSFTGQSDTEAFF. In DNA, the CDR3 is TGTGCCAGCAGTTTTACGGGACAATCGGACACTGAAGCTTTCTTT. Together with reference TRBV28 and TRBJ1-1, the CDR3 gives the full variable domain: DVKVTQSSRYLVKRTGEKVFLECVQDMDHENMFWYRQDPGLGLRLIYFSYDVKMKEKGDIPEGYSVSREKKERFSLILESASTNQTSMYLCASSFTGQSDTEAFFGQGTRLTVV.

V usage is TRBV5-1 and J usage is TRBJ2-1; 8 bases match TRBD1. In germline, CDR1 is SGHRS, CDR2 YFSETQ. With V trimmed by 4 bases and J by 8 bases, 11 bases remained unmatched. CDR3 length: 15 amino acids. This CDR3 is CASSLRDRGGDEQFF. The CDR3 nucleotides are TGCGCCAGCAGCCTCCGAGACAGGGGTGGCGATGAGCAGTTCTTC.

J is TRBJ2-2 and V is TRBV7-6; a possible D gene is TRBD2 (5 bases). V lost 5 bases and J 2 bases, leaving 15 bases between the germline ends. Germline-derived CDR1 and CDR2 are SGHVS and FNYEAQ. This CDR3 contains 16 residues. CDR3 sequence reads: CASSRFRTENTGELFF. For the CDR3, the DNA is TGTGCCAGCAGCCGTTTTCGGACTGAAAACACCGGGGAGCTGTTTTTT. Full variable domain (remainder filled in from reference TRBV7-6 and TRBJ2-2): GAGVSQSPRYKVTKRGQDVALRCDPISGHVSLYWYRQALGQGPEFLTYFNYEAQQDKSGLPNDRFSAERPEGSISTLTIQRTEQRDSAMYRCASSRFRTENTGELFFGEGSRLTVL.

This sequence joins TRBV19 and TRBJ2-2, with TRBD2 as a possible D gene (6 bases). Trimming shortened V by 4 bases and J by 6 bases, and 15 bases separated the two germline ends. The CDR3 is made up of 15 amino acids. Germline lookup yields CDR1 LNHDA and CDR2 SQIVND (reference sequence). This CDR3 is CASSRGRPAAGELFF. The DNA of the CDR3 is TGTGCCAGTAGTAGAGGGAGGCCTGCTGCCGGGGAGCTGTTTTTT.

This clone was seen a single time. A read error may explain this, as a much larger clone is one base away. V gene TRBV6-4 combines with J gene TRBJ1-6, with 9 bases matching TRBD1. This CDR3 is 15 amino acids long. Germline CDR1 is MRHNA and CDR2 is SNTAGT. The CDR3 sequence is CANSDSTGGNSPLHF. CDR3 sequence (DNA): TGTGCCAACAGTGACTCGACAGGGGGTAATTCACCCCTCCACTTT.

The J gene is TRBJ2-5, the V gene TRBV7-2, with D maybe TRBD2 (5 bases). The CDR3 is 14 amino acids. CDR1 and CDR2 from the germline V gene are SGHTA and FQGNSA. V was trimmed by 3 bases and J by 1 base, leaving 9 bases between them. CDR3 nucleotide sequence: TGTGCCAGCAGCTTCCGGGATTTCCAAGAGACCCAGTACTTC. Protein product: CASSFRDFQETQYF.

The CDR3 loop reads CASSQVAFSVRTEAFF. Written as DNA, the CDR3 is TGTGCCAGCAGCCAAGTAGCGTTTTCGGTAAGGACTGAAGCTTTCTTT. The chain couples TRBV14 to TRBJ1-1; D is undetermined. The CDR3 loop spans 16 amino acids. Germline CDR1 SGHDN, CDR2 FVKESK. The ends were cut back, 1 base at V and 5 bases at J, with 17 bases in the middle.

The genes are TRBV28 and TRBJ2-7; tentatively, D is TRBD1 (6 bases). V was pared by 2 bases and J by 4 bases, with 12 bases between. Germline V lookup: CDR1 MDHEN, CDR2 SYDVKM. This CDR3 has 14 residues. In DNA, the CDR3 is TGTGCCAGCAGTTTAGGGGGACACCCTTACGAGCAGTACTTC. This sequence encodes CASSLGGHPYEQYF.

V gene TRBV7-8 combines with J gene TRBJ2-3; the D gene is possibly TRBD2 (5 bases). Trimming removed 1 base from V and 0 bases from J, with 11 bases in between. The CDR3 length is 16 residues. Germline CDR1 is SGHVS and CDR2 is FQNEAQ. The CDR3 reads CASSLGFPGSTDTQYF. The CDR3 bases are TGTGCCAGCAGCTTAGGATTCCCGGGGAGCACAGATACGCAGTATTTT.

The chain recombines TRBV6-1 with TRBJ1-1, with 8 bases matching TRBD1. V lost 3 bases and J lost 6; bases outside the gene matches: 6. Germline V gene lookup returns CDR1 MNHNS and CDR2 SASEGT. The length of the CDR3 is 14 residues. The CDR3 DNA reads TGTGCCAGCAGTGACCGGGACAGGAGGGCTGAAGCTTTCTTT. Amino acids: CASSDRDRRAEAFF.

This clone occurred once. The V call is TRBV19, the J call TRBJ1-2; D is possibly TRBD1 (5 bases). The CDR3 runs to 14 residues. Germline V gene data show CDR1 as LNHDA and CDR2 as SQIVND (reference sequence). Trimming took 4 bases from V and 8 from J, leaving 17 bases between them. The CDR3 DNA reads as TGTGCCAGTAGTACCTATCGGGGGTTAGAGGGCTACACCTTC. Encoded protein: CASSTYRGLEGYTF.